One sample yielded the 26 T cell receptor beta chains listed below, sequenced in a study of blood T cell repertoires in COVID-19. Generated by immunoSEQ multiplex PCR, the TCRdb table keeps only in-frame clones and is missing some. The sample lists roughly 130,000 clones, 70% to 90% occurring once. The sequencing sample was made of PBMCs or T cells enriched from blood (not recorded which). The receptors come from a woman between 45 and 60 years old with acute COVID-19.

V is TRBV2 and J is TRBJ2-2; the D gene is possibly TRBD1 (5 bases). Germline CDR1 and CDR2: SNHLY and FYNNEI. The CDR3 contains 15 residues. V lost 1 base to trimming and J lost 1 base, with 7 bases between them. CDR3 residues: CASSEGDRNTGELFF. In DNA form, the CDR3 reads TGTGCCAGCAGTGAAGGAGACAGGAACACCGGGGAGCTGTTTTTT. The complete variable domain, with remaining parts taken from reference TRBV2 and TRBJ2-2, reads EPEVTQTPSHQVTQMGQEVILRCVPISNHLYFYWYRQILGQKVEFLVSFYNNEISEKSEIFDDQFSVERPDGSNFTLKIRSTKLEDSAMYFCASSEGDRNTGELFFGEGSRLTVL.

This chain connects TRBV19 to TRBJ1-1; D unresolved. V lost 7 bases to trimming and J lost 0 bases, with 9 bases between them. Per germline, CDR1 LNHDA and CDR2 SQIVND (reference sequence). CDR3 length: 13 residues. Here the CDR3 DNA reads TGTGCCAGTAAACCGGGGTTGAACACTGAAGCTTTCTTT. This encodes CASKPGLNTEAFF.

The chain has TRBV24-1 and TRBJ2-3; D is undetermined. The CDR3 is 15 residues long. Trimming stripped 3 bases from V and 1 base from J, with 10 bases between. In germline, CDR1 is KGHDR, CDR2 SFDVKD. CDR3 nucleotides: TGTGCCACCAGTGATCCAAGAGTACGCACAGATACGCAGTATTTT. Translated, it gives CATSDPRVRTDTQYF.

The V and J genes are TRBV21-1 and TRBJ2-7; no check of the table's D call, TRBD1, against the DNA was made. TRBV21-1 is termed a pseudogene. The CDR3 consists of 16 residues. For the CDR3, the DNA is TGTGCCAGCAGCAAAGAAAAGCAGGTACCTCAGGGCGAGCAGTACTTC. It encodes CASSKEKQVPQGEQYF.

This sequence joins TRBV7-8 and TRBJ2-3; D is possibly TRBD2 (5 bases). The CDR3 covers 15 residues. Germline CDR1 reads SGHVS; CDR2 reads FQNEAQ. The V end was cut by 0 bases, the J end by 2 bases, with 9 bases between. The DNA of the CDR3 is TGTGCCAGCAGCTTAGCGGGAGCATTCACAGATACGCAGTATTTT. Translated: CASSLAGAFTDTQYF. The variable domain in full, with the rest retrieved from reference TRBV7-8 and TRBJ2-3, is GAGVSQSPRYKVAKRGQDVALRCDPISGHVSLFWYQQALGQGPEFLTYFQNEAQLDKSGLPSDRFFAERPEGSVSTLKIQRTQQEDSAVYLCASSLAGAFTDTQYFGPGTRLTVL.

The DNA of the CDR3 is TGTGCCAGCAGCCCAAGACTAGGGGGCTCTGGCACTGAAGCTTTCTTT. Encoded protein: CASSPRLGGSGTEAFF. The chain is built from TRBV5-4 and TRBJ1-1, with 7 nucleotides matching TRBD1. V trimming: 4 bases; J trimming: 4 bases; junction bases outside the gene matches: 13. Germline loops: CDR1 SGHNT, CDR2 YYREEE (reference sequence). This CDR3 has 16 residues. Full variable domain (missing parts from reference TRBV5-4 and TRBJ1-1): ETGVTQSPTHLIKTRGQQVTLRCSSQSGHNTVSWYQQALGQGPQFIFQYYREEENGRGNFPPRFSGLQFPNYSSELNVNALELDDSALYLCASSPRLGGSGTEAFFGQGTRLTVV.

CDR3 loop: CASSVAAGGLQETQYF. The CDR3 nucleotides are TGTGCCAGCAGCGTAGCGGCGGGAGGTCTTCAAGAGACCCAGTACTTC. The chain links TRBV9 to TRBJ2-5, with 8 bases identical to TRBD2. The V gene's germline CDR1 is SGDLS and CDR2 YYNGEE. The length of the CDR3 is 16 residues. V lost 0 bases, J lost 2 bases, and 6 bases stayed unmatched.

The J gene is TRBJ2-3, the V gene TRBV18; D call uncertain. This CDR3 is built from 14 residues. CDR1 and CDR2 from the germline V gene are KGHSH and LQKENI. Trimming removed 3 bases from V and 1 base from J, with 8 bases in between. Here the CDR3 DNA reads TGTGCCAGCTCACCTCCCGAGGGCACAGATACGCAGTATTTT. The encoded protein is CASSPPEGTDTQYF.

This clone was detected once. The CDR3 here is CASKRERADTQYF. The CDR3 bases are TGTGCCAGTAAACGGGAGCGTGCAGATACGCAGTATTTT. The chain employs TRBV19 and TRBJ2-3; D perhaps matches TRBD2 (6 bases). The length of the CDR3 is 13 residues. The V and J ends lost 7 bases and 4 bases respectively, with 12 bases between them. Germline CDR1 is LNHDA and CDR2 is SQIVND (reference sequence).

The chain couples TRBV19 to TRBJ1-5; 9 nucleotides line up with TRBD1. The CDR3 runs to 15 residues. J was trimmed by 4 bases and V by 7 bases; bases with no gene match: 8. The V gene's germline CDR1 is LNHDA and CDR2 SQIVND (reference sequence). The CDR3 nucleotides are TGTGCCAGTATCCATACCGGGACAGGGAATCAGCCCCAGCATTTT. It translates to CASIHTGTGNQPQHF.

CDR3 nucleotides: TGTGCCAGCTCACCACAGCAGGGGGTGCGGGAGACCCAGTACTTC. Encoded protein: CASSPQQGVRETQYF. The chain links TRBV18 to TRBJ2-5; 7 bases match TRBD1. This CDR3 spans 15 amino acids. The germline CDR1 and CDR2 sequences are KGHSH and LQKENI. The ends lost 1 base at V and 5 bases at J; junction bases unmatched: 7.

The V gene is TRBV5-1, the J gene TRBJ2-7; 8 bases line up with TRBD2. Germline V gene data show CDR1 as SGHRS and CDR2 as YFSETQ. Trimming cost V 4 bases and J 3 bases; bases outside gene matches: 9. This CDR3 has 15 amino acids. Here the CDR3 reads CASSPNSGSFYEQYF. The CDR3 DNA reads TGCGCCAGCAGCCCTAACAGCGGGAGCTTCTACGAGCAGTACTTC.

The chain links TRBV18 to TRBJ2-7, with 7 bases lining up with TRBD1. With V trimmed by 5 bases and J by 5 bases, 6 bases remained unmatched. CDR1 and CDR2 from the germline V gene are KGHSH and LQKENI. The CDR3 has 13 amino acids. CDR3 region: CASSFDRANEQYF. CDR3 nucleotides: TGTGCCAGCTCATTCGACAGGGCCAACGAGCAGTACTTC.

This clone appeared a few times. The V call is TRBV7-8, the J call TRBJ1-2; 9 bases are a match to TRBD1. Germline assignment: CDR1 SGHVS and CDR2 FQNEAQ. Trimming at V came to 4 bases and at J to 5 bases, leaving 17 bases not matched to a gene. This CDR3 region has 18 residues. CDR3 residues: CASSSAEGQGLRTYGYTF. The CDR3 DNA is TGTGCCAGCAGCTCCGCCGAAGGACAGGGGCTCAGAACGTATGGCTACACCTTC.

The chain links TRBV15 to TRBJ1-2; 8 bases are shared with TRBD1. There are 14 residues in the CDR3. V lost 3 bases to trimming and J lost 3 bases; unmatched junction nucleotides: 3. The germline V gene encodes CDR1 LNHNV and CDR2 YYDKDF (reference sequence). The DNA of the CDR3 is TGTGCCACCAGCAGCGGACAGGGCGACTATGGCTACACCTTC. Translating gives CATSSGQGDYGYTF.

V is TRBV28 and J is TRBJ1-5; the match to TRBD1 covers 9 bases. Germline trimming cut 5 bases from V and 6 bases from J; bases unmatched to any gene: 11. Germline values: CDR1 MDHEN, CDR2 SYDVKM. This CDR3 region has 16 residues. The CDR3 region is CASSLTGTGHRQPQHF. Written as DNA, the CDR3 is TGTGCCAGCAGTCTTACCGGGACAGGGCATCGTCAGCCCCAGCATTTT.

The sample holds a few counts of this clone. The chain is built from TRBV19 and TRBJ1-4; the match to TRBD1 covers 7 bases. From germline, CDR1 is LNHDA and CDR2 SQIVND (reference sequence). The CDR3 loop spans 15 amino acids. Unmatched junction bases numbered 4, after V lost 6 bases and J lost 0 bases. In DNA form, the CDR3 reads TGTGCCAGTAGCCCCGGGACAGCAACTAATGAAAAACTGTTTTTT. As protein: CASSPGTATNEKLFF. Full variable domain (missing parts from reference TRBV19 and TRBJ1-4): DGGITQSPKYLFRKEGQNVTLSCEQNLNHDAMYWYRQDPGQGLRLIYYSQIVNDFQKGDIAEGYSVSREKKESFPLTVTSAQKNPTAFYLCASSPGTATNEKLFFGSGTQLSVL.

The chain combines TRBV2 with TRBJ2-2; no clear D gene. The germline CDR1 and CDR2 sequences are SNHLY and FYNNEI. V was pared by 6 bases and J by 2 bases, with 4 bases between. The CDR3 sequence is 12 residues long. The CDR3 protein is CASRTNTGELFF. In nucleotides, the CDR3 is TGTGCCAGCAGAACAAACACCGGGGAGCTGTTTTTT.

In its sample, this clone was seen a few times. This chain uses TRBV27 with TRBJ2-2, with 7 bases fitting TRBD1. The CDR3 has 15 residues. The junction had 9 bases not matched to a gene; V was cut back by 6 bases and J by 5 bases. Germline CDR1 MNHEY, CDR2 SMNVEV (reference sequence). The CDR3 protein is CASSPNRGATGELFF. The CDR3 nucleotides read TGTGCCAGCAGCCCTAACAGGGGAGCAACCGGGGAGCTGTTTTTT.

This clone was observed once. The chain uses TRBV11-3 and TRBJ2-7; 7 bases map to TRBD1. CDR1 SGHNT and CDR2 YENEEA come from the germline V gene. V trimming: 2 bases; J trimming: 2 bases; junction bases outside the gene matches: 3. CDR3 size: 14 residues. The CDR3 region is CASSLHQGAYEQYF. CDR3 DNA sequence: TGTGCCAGCAGCTTACACCAGGGGGCCTACGAGCAGTACTTC.

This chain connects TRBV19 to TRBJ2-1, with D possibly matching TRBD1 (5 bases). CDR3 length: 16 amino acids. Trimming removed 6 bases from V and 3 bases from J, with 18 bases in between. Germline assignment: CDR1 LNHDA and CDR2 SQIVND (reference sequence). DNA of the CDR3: TGTGCCAGTAGCGGGCTGGTTGGACAACTCTACAATGAGCAGTTCTTC. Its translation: CASSGLVGQLYNEQFF.

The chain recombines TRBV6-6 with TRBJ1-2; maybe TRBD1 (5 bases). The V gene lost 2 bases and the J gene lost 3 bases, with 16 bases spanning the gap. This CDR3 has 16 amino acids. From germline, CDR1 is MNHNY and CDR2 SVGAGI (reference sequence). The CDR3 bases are TGTGCCAGCAGTTACGGGGCTAGGAAAGGGCACTATGGCTACACCTTC. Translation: CASSYGARKGHYGYTF.

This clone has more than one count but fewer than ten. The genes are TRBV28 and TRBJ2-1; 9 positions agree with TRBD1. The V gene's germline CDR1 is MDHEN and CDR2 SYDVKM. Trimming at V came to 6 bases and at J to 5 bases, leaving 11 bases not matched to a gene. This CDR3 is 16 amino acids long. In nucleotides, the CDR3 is TGTGCCAGCAGCTCCTCCGGGACAGGGTCCCACAATGAGCAGTTCTTC. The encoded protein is CASSSSGTGSHNEQFF.

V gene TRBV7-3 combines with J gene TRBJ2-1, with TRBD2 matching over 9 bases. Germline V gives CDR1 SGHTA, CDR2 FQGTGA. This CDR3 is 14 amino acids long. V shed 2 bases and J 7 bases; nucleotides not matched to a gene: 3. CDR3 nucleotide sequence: TGTGCCAGCAGCTTAGTTGCGGGGGGGAATGAGCAGTTCTTC. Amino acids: CASSLVAGGNEQFF.

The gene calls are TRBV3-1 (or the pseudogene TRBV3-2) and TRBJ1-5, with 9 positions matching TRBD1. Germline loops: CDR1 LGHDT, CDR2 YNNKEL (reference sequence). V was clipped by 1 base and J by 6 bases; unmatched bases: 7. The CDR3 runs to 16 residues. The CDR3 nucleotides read TGTGCCAGCAGCCAAGGACCCGGGACAGGGAGTCAGCCCCAGCATTTT. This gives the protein CASSQGPGTGSQPQHF.

DNA of the CDR3: TGCGCCAGCAGCTCCGCGGACAGGGGGACCCAGTACTTC. It yields the protein CASSSADRGTQYF. The chain employs TRBV5-1 and TRBJ2-5; 9 bases are a match to TRBD1. J gave up 7 bases and V 3 bases, and 4 bases lay outside the gene matches. Germline V gene data show CDR1 as SGHRS and CDR2 as YFSETQ. CDR3 size: 13 residues.